The sequence of this T cell receptor (beta chain) was determined in a study of T cell responses to AZD1222 COVID-19 vaccine. Only in-frame clones appear in the TCRdb table, and some are missing; sequencing was by immunoSEQ multiplex PCR. The sample shows 72,000 or so clones, 89% of them seen only once. The material was peripheral blood, obtained 28 days after the second AZD1222 dose. The sequence came from an adult who received the AZD1222 COVID-19 vaccine.

Here the CDR3 reads CASSVAVTGEQSSGNTIYF. The CDR3 DNA reads TGTGCCAGCAGCGTAGCGGTAACGGGGGAACAGTCCTCTGGAAACACCATATATTTT. The rearrangement joins TRBV9 to TRBJ1-3; possible D gene TRBD1, 5 bases. The CDR3 is 19 residues long. Germline V lookup: CDR1 SGDLS, CDR2 YYNGEE. Trimming cost V 0 bases and J 0 bases, with 19 bases left between them. Full variable domain (outside the CDR3, taken from reference TRBV9 and TRBJ1-3): DSGVTQTPKHLITATGQRVTLRCSPRSGDLSVYWYQQSLDQGLQFLIQYYNGEERAKGNILERFSAQQFPDLHSELNLSSLELGDSALYFCASSVAVTGEQSSGNTIYFGEGSWLTVV.